This entry lists 23 T cell receptor beta chains sequenced from one sample in a study of tumour-infiltrating T cells in Burkitt lymphoma. Libraries were prepared by immunoSEQ multiplex PCR; TCRdb keeps only in-frame clonotypes and omits some of them. The data contain about 4,000 clones, approximately 21% of them seen just once; the ten biggest clones take up roughly 1.5%. Sequenced: tumor tissue. These receptor sequences come from a human donor with Burkitt lymphoma.

This chain links TRBV4-2 with TRBJ2-7, with 11 positions matching TRBD2. CDR1 and CDR2 (germline): LGHNA, YNFKEQ. The CDR3 runs to 17 residues. V was pared by 1 base and J by 3 bases, with 8 bases of the junction left unmatched. The CDR3: CASSQAGTSGGGYEQYF. The CDR3 nucleotides read TGTGCCAGCAGCCAAGCCGGGACTAGCGGAGGGGGCTACGAGCAGTACTTC.

A note on this clone: The germline gene is not matched at one end of the junction; a read error may be the cause. The chain uses TRBV9 and TRBJ1-1, with D possibly matching TRBD1 (5 bases). The CDR3 covers 14 residues. Germline values: CDR1 SGDLS, CDR2 YYNGEE. CDR3 nucleotide sequence: TGTGCCAGCAGCGTCGGGGGGATGAACACTGAAGTTTTCTTT. Translated: CASSVGGMNTEVFF.

This clone was observed a few times. J is TRBJ1-5 and V is TRBV19; TRBD1 agrees at 7 bases. CDR3 length: 17 amino acids. The J segment lost 0 bases and the V segment lost 6 bases, leaving 11 bases of the junction unmatched. Germline CDR1 reads LNHDA; CDR2 reads SQIVND (reference sequence). The CDR3 nucleotides read TGTGCCAGTAGGCTCGGGACAGCCGATTATAGCAATCAGCCCCAGCATTTT. Its protein product is CASRLGTADYSNQPQHF.

This sequence joins TRBV20-1 and TRBJ2-1; D ambiguous. Trimming pared 0 bases from V and 11 bases from J, leaving 8 bases between. The CDR3 spans 11 residues. Per germline, CDR1 DFQATT and CDR2 SNEGSKA (reference sequence). CDR3 region: CSARDSGKQFF. As DNA, the CDR3 is TGCAGTGCTAGAGATTCAGGAAAGCAGTTCTTC.

This clone came up a few times. The genes are TRBV2 and TRBJ2-7, with D possibly TRBD1 on 6 matching bases. CDR3 length equals 15 residues. Germline assignment: CDR1 SNHLY and CDR2 FYNNEI. V gave up 4 bases and J gave up 3 bases, with 16 bases separating them. CDR3 coding DNA: TGTGCCAGCAGTGTAGACAGGTTCCCTAACTACGAGCAGTACTTC. Translating gives CASSVDRFPNYEQYF.

The chain joins TRBV28 to TRBJ2-7; D assignment may be TRBD1 or TRBD2 (5 bases each). CDR1 MDHEN and CDR2 SYDVKM come from the germline V gene. This CDR3 contains 14 residues. Between the trimmed V and J ends, which lost 6 bases and 5 bases, there was a span of 17 bases. CDR3: CASSSPGTRDEQYF. CDR3 sequence (DNA): TGTGCCAGCAGCTCACCCGGGACGCGAGACGAGCAGTACTTC.

The chain couples TRBV6-5 to TRBJ2-7, with 7 bases fitting TRBD1. CDR1 and CDR2 from the germline V gene are MNHEY and SVGAGI. This CDR3 contains 14 residues. The V and J ends lost 5 bases and 0 bases, in that order; junction bases with no gene match: 4. CDR3 sequence: CASSGQEDSYEQYF. CDR3 DNA sequence: TGTGCCAGCAGTGGACAGGAGGACTCCTACGAGCAGTACTTC.

Details on this clone: The same CDR3 can be traced to other DNA sequences in this sample. V is TRBV14 and J is TRBJ2-1, with D possibly matching TRBD2 (5 bases). This CDR3 contains 13 residues. CDR1 is SGHDN and CDR2 is FVKESK in the germline V gene. V gave up 4 bases and J gave up 14 bases, with 18 bases separating them. This chain's CDR3 is CASSRGVEAVKFF. CDR3 coding DNA: TGTGCCAGCAGCCGAGGAGTGGAGGCGGTCAAGTTCTTC.

This chain links TRBV9 with TRBJ1-2, with a possible D match to TRBD1 (5 bases). The length of the CDR3 is 14 residues. Trimming took 0 bases from V and 7 from J, leaving 13 bases between them. Per germline, CDR1 SGDLS and CDR2 YYNGEE. CDR3 in DNA: TGTGCCAGCAGCGTAGGGTCAGGGATCCGTGGCTACACCTTC. Translation gives CASSVGSGIRGYTF. Full variable domain (remainder filled in from reference TRBV9 and TRBJ1-2): DSGVTQTPKHLITATGQRVTLRCSPRSGDLSVYWYQQSLDQGLQFLIQYYNGEERAKGNILERFSAQQFPDLHSELNLSSLELGDSALYFCASSVGSGIRGYTFGSGTRLTVV.

A few counts support this clone. This sequence joins TRBV25-1 and TRBJ2-7, with unresolved D. CDR1 MGHDK and CDR2 SYGVNS come from the germline V gene. The germline V and J ends were trimmed by 6 bases and 0 bases, with 9 bases remaining between them. CDR3 length: 13 amino acids. The CDR3: CASSPSSSYEQYF. CDR3 bases: TGTGCCAGCAGCCCTTCAAGCTCCTACGAGCAGTACTTC.

The chain carries TRBV6-5 and TRBJ2-1, with a tentative D call TRBD2 (5 bases). CDR3 size: 14 residues. Trimming removed 4 bases at V and 8 bases at J, with 15 bases between. Per the germline V gene, CDR1 is MNHEY and CDR2 is SVGAGI. The chain's CDR3 is CASSSGIQAHEQFF. As DNA, the CDR3 is TGTGCCAGCAGTTCCGGGATCCAGGCCCATGAGCAGTTCTTC.

The rearrangement links TRBV28 to TRBJ2-3; tentatively, D is TRBD2 (6 bases). V was pared by 2 bases and J by 6 bases, with 12 bases between. CDR3 length: 14 amino acids. Germline lookup yields CDR1 MDHEN and CDR2 SYDVKM. CDR3 region: CASSLREEGDTQYF. The CDR3 bases are TGTGCCAGCAGTTTAAGAGAGGAGGGTGATACGCAGTATTTT. Based on the CDR3 plus reference TRBV28 and TRBJ2-3, the full variable domain is DVKVTQSSRYLVKRTGEKVFLECVQDMDHENMFWYRQDPGLGLRLIYFSYDVKMKEKGDIPEGYSVSREKKERFSLILESASTNQTSMYLCASSLREEGDTQYFGPGTRLTVL.

This clone was counted between two and nine times. This chain uses TRBV10-2 with TRBJ1-2; 7 positions match TRBD1. This CDR3 is 13 amino acids long. Trimming removed 7 bases from V and 3 bases from J; junction bases left unmatched: 5. From germline, CDR1 is WSHSY and CDR2 SAAADI. The CDR3 DNA follows: TGCGCCAGCATGACAGGGAGCGACTATGGCTACACCTTC. Translation: CASMTGSDYGYTF.

The V call is TRBV5-1, the J call TRBJ1-6, with D maybe TRBD1 (6 bases). The CDR3 consists of 14 residues. The germline V gene encodes CDR1 SGHRS and CDR2 YFSETQ. V was clipped by 5 bases and J by 7 bases, with 13 bases between them. The CDR3 protein is CASRPGDTNSPLHF. The CDR3 DNA follows: TGCGCCAGCAGACCAGGGGATACCAATTCACCCCTCCACTTT.

The J gene is TRBJ2-7, the V gene TRBV5-6; possibly TRBD2 for D (6 bases). Germline assignment: CDR1 SGHDT and CDR2 YYEEEE. Trimming removed 3 bases at V and 2 bases at J, with 12 bases between. CDR3 length: 14 residues. In DNA, the CDR3 is TGTGCCAGCAGCTCCCCGGAGGGGACCTACGAGCAGTACTTC. Residues: CASSSPEGTYEQYF. The variable domain in full, with the rest retrieved from reference TRBV5-6 and TRBJ2-7, is DAGVTQSPTHLIKTRGQQVTLRCSPKSGHDTVSWYQQALGQGPQFIFQYYEEEERQRGNFPDRFSGHQFPNYSSELNVNALLLGDSALYLCASSSPEGTYEQYFGPGTRLTVT.

This clone turned up a few times. The genes are TRBV28 and TRBJ2-5, with a weak D call TRBD1 (6 bases). Germline V gene lookup returns CDR1 MDHEN and CDR2 SYDVKM. The V end was cut by 6 bases, the J end by 4 bases, with 15 bases between. CDR3 length: 14 residues. The CDR3 DNA is TGTGCCAGCAGGGTCTCCAGGGGCCCAGAGACCCAGTACTTC. Translation gives CASRVSRGPETQYF. Drawing the rest from reference TRBV28 and TRBJ2-5, the complete variable domain is DVKVTQSSRYLVKRTGEKVFLECVQDMDHENMFWYRQDPGLGLRLIYFSYDVKMKEKGDIPEGYSVSREKKERFSLILESASTNQTSMYLCASRVSRGPETQYFGPGTRLLVL.

This clone was counted only a few times. V usage is TRBV2 and J usage is TRBJ1-1; 7 bases align to TRBD1. Losses at the gene ends were 7 bases for V and 5 bases for J; bases not matched to a gene: 10. Germline CDR1 and CDR2: SNHLY and FYNNEI. The length of the CDR3 is 14 residues. The CDR3 DNA reads TGTGCCAGCACCCCGGACAGGCGATATACTGAAGCTTTCTTT. Translation gives CASTPDRRYTEAFF.

The V and J genes are TRBV29-1 and TRBJ2-6; no clear D gene. Germline V gene data show CDR1 as SQVTM and CDR2 as ANQGSEA. CDR3 length equals 13 residues. V was trimmed by 6 bases and J by 2 bases, leaving 8 bases between them. The CDR3 bases are TGCAGCGTAACCATCGCTGGGGCCAACGTCCTGACTTTC. Encoded protein: CSVTIAGANVLTF.

This clone has a handful of counts. The chain employs TRBV11-1 and TRBJ1-2; 7 bases are shared with TRBD1. The junction had 11 bases not matched to a gene; V was cut back by 5 bases and J by 8 bases. The CDR3 spans 14 residues. Germline loops: CDR1 SGHAT, CDR2 FQDESV (reference sequence). CDR3 DNA: TGTGCCAGCAGCGTAGAGGACAGGTCGGACGGCTACACCTTC. Translation gives CASSVEDRSDGYTF.

The chain recombines TRBV7-6 with TRBJ1-2; 8 bases align to TRBD1. CDR3 length: 16 amino acids. The junction had 4 bases not matched to a gene; V was cut back by 1 base and J by 0 bases. CDR1 and CDR2 (germline): SGHVS, FNYEAQ. CDR3 in DNA: TGTGCCAGCAGCTTAGGGGGACAGGTTCCTAACTATGGCTACACCTTC. It yields the protein CASSLGGQVPNYGYTF.

A few counts support this clone. The chain has TRBV30 and TRBJ2-5, with 8 positions matching TRBD1. Germline loops: CDR1 GTSNPN, CDR2 SVGIG (reference sequence). V gave up 2 bases and J gave up 5 bases; unmatched junction bases: 13. This CDR3 is built from 16 residues. The CDR3 coding sequence is TGTGCCTGGAGTCAGGGGGCGCGGATTTTCGAGGAGACCCAGTACTTC. Amino acids: CAWSQGARIFEETQYF.

The rearrangement uses TRBV28 and TRBJ2-7, with D hard to call. The V end was cut by 8 bases, the J end by 2 bases, with 16 bases between. The CDR3 sequence is 14 residues long. Per the germline V gene, CDR1 is MDHEN and CDR2 is SYDVKM. The CDR3 is CASSQPLPPYEQYF. Here the CDR3 DNA reads TGTGCCAGCTCCCAGCCTTTACCTCCCTACGAGCAGTACTTC. Complete variable domain (other parts from reference TRBV28 and TRBJ2-7): DVKVTQSSRYLVKRTGEKVFLECVQDMDHENMFWYRQDPGLGLRLIYFSYDVKMKEKGDIPEGYSVSREKKERFSLILESASTNQTSMYLCASSQPLPPYEQYFGPGTRLTVT.

The chain employs TRBV29-1 and TRBJ2-7, with D perhaps TRBD2 (5 bases). This CDR3 has 14 residues. Germline V lookup: CDR1 SQVTM, CDR2 ANQGSEA. Trimming pared 6 bases from V and 4 bases from J, leaving 19 bases between. CDR3 in amino acids: CSVAEAVGGYEQYF. The CDR3 coding sequence is TGCAGCGTCGCGGAGGCGGTCGGAGGTTACGAGCAGTACTTC.